This T cell receptor beta chain is from a study of cytotoxic CD8 clonotypes in ibrutinib-treated CLL. Study conclusions and caveats: Against age-matched healthy donors, baseline clonality ran higher and tracked circulating CD8+ T-cell counts.

This CDR3 spans 15 amino acids. The germline gives CDR1 SGHRS, CDR2 YFSETQ. Trimming took 2 bases from V and 0 from J, leaving 6 bases between them. Comment on this clone: Its antigen is unidentified.

The assay was immunoSEQ multiplex PCR, and TCRdb's table has in-frame clones only and misses some. The sample yields nearly 15,000 clones, around 64% seen once. This TCR came from a human donor with chronic lymphocytic leukemia. Here the sequenced sample was PBMCs, taken before ibrutinib treatment. V gene TRBV5-1 combines with J gene TRBJ2-6; D is unclear. CDR3: CASSLFLSGANVLTF. The CDR3 DNA is TGCGCCAGCAGCTTATTTCTCTCTGGGGCCAACGTCCTGACTTTC. The full variable domain, its missing parts supplied by reference TRBV5-1 and TRBJ2-6, is KAGVTQTPRYLIKTRGQQVTLSCSPISGHRSVSWYQQTPGQGLQFLFEYFSETQRNKGNFPGRFSGRQFSNSRSEMNVSTLELGDSALYLCASSLFLSGANVLTFGAGSRLTVL.